The rows below give T cell receptor beta chains drawn from one sample of a study of PD-L1 blockade in urothelial cancer. Profiling relied on immunoSEQ multiplex PCR, and the TCRdb table lists in-frame clones only, not all of them. The sample contains about 63,000 clones, about four fifths of which appear only once. Sequenced here: PBMCs, sampled around atezolizumab (anti-PD-L1) treatment. The receptors come from a man between 65 and 85 years old with urothelial cancer. The CDR3 runs from the conserved cysteine through the conserved F or W. A D gene is named only where the DNA matches it firmly. Not every row has a clone size; where given, it reads once, few, many or a size class.

j_call d_call clone_size v_call cdr3_aa cdr3_nt
TRBJ2-5 - - TRBV19 CASSHAGYQETQYF TGTGCCAGTAGTCACGCGGGATACCAAGAGACCCAGTACTTC
TRBJ1-1 - - TRBV19 CASNTEQGGGHTEAFF TGTGCCAGTAATACAGAACAGGGCGGTGGACACACTGAAGCTTTCTTT
TRBJ2-1 - - TRBV7-3 CASSLIGSNEQFF TGTGCCAGCAGCTTAATTGGTAGTAATGAGCAGTTCTTC
TRBJ2-7 - once TRBV19 CASSAGVYEQYF TGTGCCAGTAGTGCAGGGGTATACGAGCAGTACTTC
TRBJ2-2 - - TRBV5-1 CASSEIQGTYTGELFF TGCGCCAGCAGCGAGATCCAGGGGACGTACACCGGGGAGCTGTTTTTT
TRBJ2-2 TRBD2 - TRBV4-3 CASSHPSGRDTGELFF TGCGCCAGCAGCCACCCTAGCGGGAGGGACACCGGGGAGCTGTTTTTT
TRBJ1-4 TRBD1 - TRBV6-5 CASSFDRGNEKLFF TGTGCCAGCAGTTTCGACAGGGGTAATGAAAAACTGTTTTTT
TRBJ2-1 TRBD1 - TRBV5-1 CASSAGTGSYNEQFF TGCGCCAGCAGCGCCGGGACAGGGTCCTACAATGAGCAGTTCTTC
TRBJ1-2 TRBD1 - TRBV6-5 CASSTIDRVLGYTF TGTGCCAGCAGCACGATCGACAGGGTTCTTGGCTACACCTTC
TRBJ2-2 TRBD1 - TRBV7-3 CASSKPDRAGGELFF TGTGCCAGCAGCAAACCTGACAGGGCCGGCGGGGAGCTGTTTTTT
TRBJ1-1 - few TRBV18 CASSRKSGGEHTEAFF TGTGCCAGCTCACGAAAAAGCGGGGGAGAGCACACTGAAGCTTTCTTT
TRBJ1-2 - few TRBV10-3 CAISEGQGNYGYTF TGTGCCATCAGTGAGGGGCAGGGGAACTATGGCTACACCTTC
TRBJ2-2 TRBD2 - TRBV11-2 CASSLRASGRGATGELFF TGTGCCAGCAGCTTACGGGCTAGCGGGCGGGGGGCCACCGGGGAGCTGTTTTTT
TRBJ2-2 TRBD1 - TRBV7-9 CASSEQGAVGELFF TGTGCCAGCAGCGAACAGGGGGCCGTCGGGGAGCTGTTTTTT
TRBJ2-7 TRBD1 - TRBV19 CASTTTGTGTEQYF TGTGCCAGTACCACGACCGGGACAGGGACCGAGCAGTACTTC
TRBJ2-7 - - TRBV15 CATSRDRTAYEQYF TGTGCCACCAGCAGAGATCGGACAGCCTACGAGCAGTACTTC
TRBJ2-1 TRBD1 once TRBV6-5 CASSYSRDRANEQFF TGTGCCAGCAGTTACTCCCGGGACAGGGCTAATGAGCAGTTCTTC
TRBJ2-3 TRBD2 - TRBV7-2 CASSLVTSGSGSTDTQYF TGTGCCAGCAGCTTAGTAACTAGCGGGAGCGGTAGCACAGATACGCAGTATTTT
TRBJ2-5 - - TRBV4-1 CASSKGTHATQETQYF TGCGCCAGCAGCAAAGGGACACATGCAACTCAAGAGACCCAGTACTTC
TRBJ2-1 TRBD2 - TRBV27 CASSTLTSGGTYNEQFF TGTGCCAGCAGTACACTAACTAGCGGTGGGACCTACAATGAGCAGTTCTTC
TRBJ2-7 TRBD1 - TRBV5-1 CASSLVGGDLNEQYF TGCGCCAGCAGCTTGGTAGGGGGCGATCTGAACGAGCAGTACTTC
TRBJ2-5 TRBD1 - TRBV19 CASSIGGTAQETQYF TGTGCCAGTAGTATAGGGGGGACAGCCCAAGAGACCCAGTACTTC
TRBJ2-7 - few TRBV15 CATSRAKQVSYEQYF TGTGCCACCAGCAGAGCTAAACAGGTTTCCTACGAGCAGTACTTC
TRBJ2-5 - - TRBV2 CASGRREKEETQYF TGTGCCAGCGGACGGCGGGAAAAAGAGGAGACCCAGTACTTC
TRBJ1-1 - - TRBV6-5 CASSYRSEAFF TGTGCCAGCAGTTACCGGTCTGAAGCTTTCTTT
TRBJ1-2 - - TRBV5-6 CASSLAIGGTNYGYTF TGTGCCAGCAGCTTGGCCATCGGGGGAACTAACTATGGCTACACCTTC
TRBJ1-2 - - TRBV9 CASSAGRDYYGYTF TGTGCCAGCAGCGCGGGCAGGGACTACTATGGCTACACCTTC
TRBJ2-3 TRBD2 few TRBV9 CASSVGLAGAGGTDTQYF TGTGCCAGCAGCGTAGGACTAGCGGGAGCGGGGGGCACAGATACGCAGTATTTT
TRBJ1-5 TRBD1 - TRBV9 CASSVGDRGGQPQHF TGTGCCAGCAGCGTAGGGGACAGGGGAGGTCAGCCCCAGCATTTT
TRBJ2-5 - - TRBV18 CASSPGLVDQYF TGTGCCAGCTCACCAGGTCTAGTGGACCAGTACTTC
TRBJ2-7 - - TRBV4-2 CASSQDPQGTGNEQYF TGTGCCAGCAGCCAAGATCCACAGGGCACGGGAAACGAGCAGTACTTC
TRBJ2-7 TRBD1 - TRBV27 CASRVTSGTAYEQYF TGTGCCAGCCGGGTAACCTCCGGGACAGCCTACGAGCAGTACTTC
TRBJ2-1 TRBD1 - TRBV27 CASSLSTGAYNEQFF TGTGCCAGCAGTTTATCGACAGGGGCCTACAATGAGCAGTTCTTC
TRBJ2-2 TRBD1 once TRBV9 CASSARTGADTGELFF TGTGCCAGCAGCGCCCGGACAGGGGCCGACACCGGGGAGCTGTTTTTT
TRBJ2-3 - - TRBV9 CASSDHPGQTSDTQYF TGTGCCAGCAGCGACCACCCGGGACAAACTTCAGATACGCAGTATTTT
TRBJ1-5 - - TRBV30 CAWSQTGNQPQHF TGTGCCTGGAGTCAAACGGGCAATCAGCCCCAGCATTTT
TRBJ2-1 TRBD2 - TRBV5-1 CASSLTSGRGGEQFF TGCGCCAGCAGCTTGACTAGCGGGAGGGGGGGTGAGCAGTTCTTC
TRBJ2-1 - - TRBV6-1 CATRQGRNSYNEQFF TGTGCCACCAGGCAGGGGCGAAACTCCTACAATGAGCAGTTCTTC
TRBJ2-1 TRBD2 - TRBV10-3 CAIGTSVYNEQFF TGTGCCATCGGGACTAGCGTATACAATGAGCAGTTCTTC
TRBJ2-1 TRBD2 - TRBV10-3 CAILAGGDNEQFF TGTGCCATTCTAGCGGGGGGTGACAATGAGCAGTTCTTC
TRBJ1-1 - - TRBV19 CASSNADRGAEAFF TGTGCCAGTAGTAATGCTGATCGCGGTGCTGAAGCTTTCTTT
TRBJ1-5 - - TRBV18 CASSPAGDSYQPQHF TGTGCCAGCTCACCGGCCGGGGATAGCTATCAGCCCCAGCATTTT
TRBJ1-1 - - TRBV2 CASRYSGDTEAFF TGTGCCAGCAGGTACTCAGGGGACACTGAAGCTTTCTTT
TRBJ1-1 - few TRBV27 CASRLQGNTEAFF TGTGCCAGCAGATTACAGGGGAACACTGAAGCTTTCTTT
TRBJ1-4 - - TRBV5-1 CASTNLGGATNEKLFF TGCGCCAGCACCAACTTGGGAGGTGCAACTAATGAAAAACTGTTTTTT